A single sample gave rise to the 2 T cell receptor beta chains below, sequenced in a study of blood T cell repertoires in COVID-19. Here immunoSEQ multiplex PCR was the method, and the copy in TCRdb shows in-frame clones only, minus some. Found here are a few hundred thousand clones, 90% of them singletons; the top ten hold 3.5% to 4.5%. The material sequenced was PBMCs or T cells enriched from blood (not recorded which). These receptor sequences come from a woman between 18 and 29 years old with acute COVID-19.

The V and J genes are TRBV28 and TRBJ1-2, with a tentative D call TRBD1 (6 bases). Between the trimmed V and J ends, which lost 11 bases and 4 bases, there was a span of 14 bases. Germline loops: CDR1 MDHEN, CDR2 SYDVKM. The CDR3 runs 12 residues. The CDR3 loop is CACHGGRYGYTF. CDR3 bases: TGTGCCTGTCATGGGGGCCGCTATGGCTACACCTTC.

This clone showed up just a few times. The chain recombines TRBV27 with TRBJ2-2; no clear D gene. Between the trimmed V and J ends, which lost 0 bases and 5 bases, there was a span of 7 bases. The CDR3 extends over 14 amino acids. In germline, CDR1 is MNHEY, CDR2 SMNVEV (reference sequence). This CDR3 is CASSLSPVTGELFF. The CDR3 DNA reads as TGTGCCAGCAGTTTATCCCCGGTTACCGGGGAGCTGTTTTTT.